This record looks at one T cell receptor (beta chain) sequence and its context. As yet, its antigen is unknown. This entry comes from a study of cytomegalovirus exposure and HLA in healthy donors. Study-level points and caveats: Published work reported that the classifier diagnosed cytomegalovirus status with high specificity and sensitivity. The majority of TCR sequences were rare, yet some public TCRs appeared in many donors. The authors enumerated over 150 TCR beta chains as linked to cytomegalovirus.

This CDR3 is built from 12 residues. The V and J ends lost 3 bases and 4 bases respectively, with 9 bases between them. Germline values: CDR1 SQVTM, CDR2 ANQGSEA. Here immunoSEQ multiplex PCR was the method, and the copy in TCRdb shows in-frame clones only, minus some. This sample has 180,000 or so clones, with roughly 82% found just once. The receptor was isolated from a woman aged 25 to 39 in good health and CMV-seropositive. The chain uses TRBV29-1 and TRBJ1-2; D is perhaps TRBD1 (6 bases). Material for sequencing was PBMCs. In DNA form, the CDR3 reads TGCAGCGTTGAGGACAGTACCTATGGCTACACCTTC. It yields the protein CSVEDSTYGYTF. The full variable domain, rest sourced from reference TRBV29-1 and TRBJ1-2, is SAVISQKPSRDICQRGTSLTIQCQVDSQVTMMFWYRQQPGQSLTLIATANQGSEATYESGFVIDKFPISRPNLTFSTLTVSNMSPEDSSIYLCSVEDSTYGYTFGSGTRLTVV.